This T cell receptor beta chain was sequenced during a study of T cell responses to AZD1222 COVID-19 vaccine. Study as a whole: Second-dose recipients at about 4 or about 12 weeks were treated as one pooled group. Notes on the study in general: In the spike-specific TCR repertoire, nearly half reportedly target unmutated variant regions. White British people made up most donors, females outnumbered males, and clonal diversity was possibly underestimated.

V lost 2 bases and J 0 bases, leaving 23 bases between the germline ends. Looked up from germline, CDR1 is KGHSH and CDR2 is LQKENI. The CDR3 is made up of 19 amino acids. On this clone itself: Its antigen is currently unknown.

Clones were read by immunoSEQ multiplex PCR, and TCRdb kept only the in-frame ones, dropping some. Among approximately 130,000 clones listed, roughly 93% were seen once. The gene calls are TRBV18 and TRBJ2-7; either TRBD1 or TRBD2 may fit D (5 bases each). The sequencing here drew on peripheral blood, taken on day 0 of AZD1222 vaccination. The TCR sequence derives from an adult in good health. CDR3 nucleotide sequence: TGTGCCAGCTCACCATTCTACCGGGACCTTGGGGAAGCCTCCTACGAGCAGTACTTC. Protein sequence: CASSPFYRDLGEASYEQYF. The variable domain in full, completed from reference TRBV18 and TRBJ2-7, reads NAGVMQNPRHLVRRRGQEARLRCSPMKGHSHVYWYRQLPEEGLKFMVYLQKENIIDESGMPKERFSAEFPKEGPSILRIQQVVRGDSAAYFCASSPFYRDLGEASYEQYFGPGTRLTVT.